The 8 T cell receptor beta chains given below trace back to one sample, sequenced in a study of early T cells in non-severe SARS-CoV-2 infection. TCRdb called the 5' RACE reads again in MiXCR, with one record for every CDR3 protein. The sample shows 70,000 to 95,000 distinct CDR3 sequences, approximately 14% of them seen only once. Material: whole blood. The receptors here all came from an adult who was a healthcare worker with PCR-confirmed SARS-CoV-2 infection or an uninfected control (not recorded which).

This clonotype was counted between two and nine times. The gene calls are TRBV20-1 and TRBJ1-2, with 8 bases fitting TRBD1. With 4 bases clipped from V and 2 bases from J, the junction kept 6 bases outside the gene matches. This CDR3 contains 14 residues. Germline V gene sequence: CDR1 DFQATT, CDR2 SNEGSKA (reference sequence). The CDR3 sequence is CSATGGFPNYGYTF. In DNA form, the CDR3 reads TGCAGTGCTACAGGGGGCTTCCCCAACTATGGCTACACCTTC.

The chain joins TRBV7-8 to TRBJ2-1, with 11 bases lining up with TRBD2. This CDR3 spans 15 amino acids. V shed 7 bases and J 2 bases; nucleotides not matched to a gene: 4. The germline V gene has CDR1 SGHVS and CDR2 FQNEAQ. CDR3 protein: CASNPTSGAYNEQFF. The CDR3 DNA sequence: TGTGCCAGCAACCCGACTAGCGGGGCCTACAATGAGCAGTTCTTC.

The rearrangement links TRBV29-1 to TRBJ2-1; D perhaps matches TRBD1 (6 bases). Germline loops: CDR1 SQVTM, CDR2 ANQGSEA. V was shortened by 7 bases and J by 6 bases, with 10 bases between the two germline ends. The CDR3 extends over 11 amino acids. The CDR3 reads CSALGGNEQFF. The CDR3 DNA sequence: TGCAGCGCTCTAGGGGGCAATGAGCAGTTCTTC.

This clonotype occurred a few times. The J gene is TRBJ1-2, the V gene TRBV29-1; 9 nucleotides match TRBD1. The length of the CDR3 is 14 residues. J lost 5 bases, V lost 1 base, and 5 bases had no gene match. The germline V gene has CDR1 SQVTM and CDR2 ANQGSEA. CDR3 region: CSVEGGQGDYGYTF. CDR3 bases: TGCAGCGTTGAAGGGGGACAGGGAGATTATGGCTACACCTTC.

The chain joins TRBV29-1 to TRBJ2-1; D might be TRBD1 (6 bases). The CDR3 runs to 13 residues. V was clipped by 3 bases and J by 0 bases, with 6 bases between them. CDR1 is SQVTM, CDR2 ANQGSEA, per germline. CDR3 DNA: TGCAGCGTTGACAGGGGCTCCTACAATGAGCAGTTCTTC. The encoded protein is CSVDRGSYNEQFF.

The chain couples TRBV6-6 to TRBJ1-6, with 9 positions matching TRBD1. The CDR3 is made up of 16 amino acids. CDR1 is MNHNY, CDR2 SVGAGI, per germline (reference sequence). V lost 6 bases, J lost 10 bases, and 13 bases stayed unmatched. The DNA of the CDR3 is TGTGCCAGCAGAACCCAGACAGGGGGGAAAGGATCACCCCTCCACTTT. Translation gives CASRTQTGGKGSPLHF.

The V call is TRBV4-1, the J call TRBJ2-2; D is uncertain. Per the germline V gene, CDR1 is MGHRA and CDR2 is YSYEKL. The CDR3 covers 17 residues. V lost 1 base and J lost 0, with 12 bases in between. CDR3 DNA sequence: TGCGCCAGCAGCCAAGGAAAATTAGGGACGAACACCGGGGAGCTGTTTTTT. The encoded protein is CASSQGKLGTNTGELFF.

The J gene is TRBJ2-7, the V gene TRBV10-3; 8 positions agree with TRBD2. Germline loops: CDR1 ENHRY, CDR2 SYGVKD. This CDR3 has 15 residues. V trimming: 3 bases; J trimming: 0 bases; junction bases outside the gene matches: 4. The CDR3: CAISEGTRSSYEQYV. Written as DNA, the CDR3 is TGTGCCATCAGTGAAGGGACTAGAAGCTCCTACGAGCAGTACGTC.